This T cell receptor (beta chain) stems from a study of cytomegalovirus exposure and HLA in healthy donors. V gave up 10 bases and J gave up 2 bases, with 14 bases separating them. This CDR3 region has 14 residues. Germline assignment: CDR1 SNHLY and CDR2 FYNNEI. The PCR ran on 60 Vbeta and 13 Jbeta primers. Libraries were prepared by immunoSEQ multiplex PCR; TCRdb keeps only in-frame clonotypes and omits some of them. The sample shows roughly 200,000 clones, around 80% of them seen only once. The receptor was derived from a woman aged 35 to 49 in good health and CMV-seronegative. Sequencing was performed on PBMCs. The rearrangement joins TRBV2 to TRBJ1-4, with D perhaps TRBD1 (6 bases). The CDR3 reads CATKGDTTNEKLFF. The CDR3 nucleotides are TGTGCCACCAAGGGGGACACGACTAATGAAAAACTGTTTTTT.